This T cell receptor (beta chain) was recorded in a study of radiotherapy plus CTLA-4 blockade in lung cancer (dated by TCRdb to the late 2010s). About the investigation overall: Among the enrolled patients, 18% had an objective response, and roughly 30% reached disease control.

The library was made by the immunoSEQ multiplex PCR assay. As stored in TCRdb, this immuneACCESS dataset retains in-frame rearrangements with V and J assigned. A fraction of the clones does not appear; measured against another copy, unresolved V genes explain less than half of the discrepancy, and the remainder lacks a known reason. The sample table lists some 87,000 clones, around 81% of them with a count of one. About 14% of the sample rests with the top ten. Points on this clone: Its antigen is unknown. No qualities accompany the bases; no much larger clone lies one base away. Other DNA variants within this sample encode the same CDR3.

On the study overall, not on this receptor specifically: The strongest predictors of response, as reported, were early dynamic changes in blood T cell clones along with a rise in serum interferon-beta after radiation. After treatment with radiotherapy and ipilimumab, TCR clones that originated in tumors expanded in peripheral blood.

In this study, focal radiation therapy paired with CTLA-4 blockade (ipilimumab) was tested in patients who had chemo-refractory metastatic non-small-cell lung cancer. The CDR3 measures 13 amino acids from cysteine to phenylalanine. Of all the DNA, just the CDR3 is kept, 39 bases in frame from base 1. The germline V gene encodes CDR1 SGHRS and CDR2 YFSETQ. V loses 4 bases, J loses 3 bases, and the germline ends lie 11 bases apart. The sequence links TRBV5-1 to TRBJ2-7, with TRBD1 as a weak D call on 6 bases. The sequence was collected from a human donor with non-small cell lung cancer that progressed on radiotherapy plus ipilimumab. The material sequenced was peripheral blood, taken from a patient treated with radiotherapy plus ipilimumab. The CDR3 here reads CASSEQGFYEQYF. The sequence in DNA is TGCGCCAGCAGCGAACAGGGCTTCTACGAGCAGTACTTC.